Sequencing of this T cell receptor beta chain was carried out in a study of cytomegalovirus exposure and HLA in healthy donors. Whole-study context: There were 350 to 400 genotyped donors. Of these, 81% fell in the genetic ancestry cluster associated with self-reported Caucasian donors.

Study results and limitations: A cluster of highly shared sequence variants was likely a sequencing artifact. A link between a missense DCLRE1C variant and TCR beta V- and J-gene trimming emerged from a later analysis. Relative to equally common others, HLA-associated TCR beta chains showed greater clonal expansion in a later analysis.

Points on this clone: Its antigen is still unknown.

PCR amplification relied on 60 Vbeta primers (plus 13 Jbeta primers). Sequencing used immunoSEQ multiplex PCR; TCRdb keeps in-frame clones, though not all of them. The data hold more than 150,000 clones, with about 85% observed a single time. CDR3 length equals 13 residues. V gave up 5 bases and J gave up 6 bases; unmatched junction bases: 5. From germline, CDR1 is MNHEY and CDR2 SVGAGI. Source material: PBMCs. The chain combines TRBV6-5 with TRBJ2-7; 9 positions match TRBD1. The receptor comes from a man aged 45-65 years in good health and CMV-seropositive. CDR3 sequence: CASSGTGRSEQYF. CDR3 nucleotide sequence: TGTGCCAGCAGTGGGACAGGGAGGAGCGAGCAGTACTTC.